The rows below give T cell receptor beta chains drawn from one sample of a study of blood T cells in healthy people across ages. TCRdb reprocessed the 5' RACE reads via MiXCR and lists one record per CDR3 protein. The sample carries some 370,000 distinct CDR3 sequences, about 55% recorded once. The sequenced material came from blood. These receptor sequences come from a man aged 55-75 years in good health. The CDR3 runs from the conserved cysteine through the conserved F or W. Fields, in order: V gene, clone size, J gene, D gene, CDR3 DNA, CDR3 protein. A D gene is named only where the DNA matches it firmly. The size of a clone is reported for some rows only, either as once, few or many, or as a class for expanded clones.

v_gene: TRBV29-1
abundance: -
j_gene: TRBJ1-2
d_gene: -
CDR3nt: TGCAGCGTTGAAGGCGGGGGCGGCTTGGAACTCTATGGCTACACCTTC
CDR3aa: CSVEGGGGLELYGYTF

v_gene: TRBV5-1
abundance: -
j_gene: TRBJ2-3
d_gene: TRBD1
CDR3nt: TGCGCCAGCAGCGTTCCACAGGGGCCAGATACGCAGTATTTT
CDR3aa: CASSVPQGPDTQYF

v_gene: TRBV5-1
abundance: many
j_gene: TRBJ2-1
d_gene: TRBD2
CDR3nt: TGCGCCAGCAGCTTGGAATGGACTAGCGGACCAAATGAGCAGTTCTTC
CDR3aa: CASSLEWTSGPNEQFF

v_gene: TRBV7-2
abundance: -
j_gene: TRBJ2-3
d_gene: -
CDR3nt: TGTGCCAGCAGCGCCCCACTAGTTTTAACAGATACGCAGTATTTT
CDR3aa: CASSAPLVLTDTQYF

v_gene: TRBV27
abundance: -
j_gene: TRBJ2-4
d_gene: -
CDR3nt: TGTGCCAGCAGTTCCACCGGGACCCATAGAAAGGAGCAGTACTTC
CDR3aa: CASSSTGTHRKEQYF

v_gene: TRBV6-5
abundance: many
j_gene: TRBJ2-5
d_gene: -
CDR3nt: TGTGCCAGCAGTCGGGACTTACAAGAGACCCAGTACTTC
CDR3aa: CASSRDLQETQYF

v_gene: TRBV20-1
abundance: -
j_gene: TRBJ2-7
d_gene: -
CDR3nt: TGCAGTGTCCAGAGCGGCATCTACGAGCAGTACTTC
CDR3aa: CSVQSGIYEQYF

v_gene: TRBV12-3/TRBV12-4
abundance: -
j_gene: TRBJ1-1
d_gene: -
CDR3nt: TGTGCCAGCAGTTTTGGGAGGGGGAACACTGAAGCTTTCTTT
CDR3aa: CASSFGRGNTEAFF

v_gene: TRBV3-1
abundance: -
j_gene: TRBJ2-1
d_gene: TRBD2
CDR3nt: TGTGCCAGCAGCCAAGAGGCTAGCGGGGGCGAGCAGTTCTTC
CDR3aa: CASSQEASGGEQFF

v_gene: TRBV7-2
abundance: -
j_gene: TRBJ1-6
d_gene: -
CDR3nt: TGTGCCAGCAGCTTAGCCGGGATCTCCTATAATTCACCCCTCCACTTT
CDR3aa: CASSLAGISYNSPLHF

v_gene: TRBV10-1
abundance: few
j_gene: TRBJ2-7
d_gene: -
CDR3nt: TGCGCCACCTCACGGGATGGATCCTACGAGCAGTACTTC
CDR3aa: CATSRDGSYEQYF

v_gene: TRBV6-1
abundance: -
j_gene: TRBJ1-2
d_gene: -
CDR3nt: TGTGCCAGCAGGAGACGGGAAACAGGGAGAAAGGACTATGGCTACACCTTC
CDR3aa: CASRRRETGRKDYGYTF

v_gene: TRBV12-3/TRBV12-4
abundance: -
j_gene: TRBJ1-4
d_gene: -
CDR3nt: TGTGCCAGCAGTTTCCTAGGTATATTGGATGAAAAACTGTTTTTT
CDR3aa: CASSFLGILDEKLFF

v_gene: TRBV7-2
abundance: -
j_gene: TRBJ2-7
d_gene: TRBD2
CDR3nt: TGTGCCAGCAGCACCCGGGACTACCATAACCCCCACGAGCAGTACTTC
CDR3aa: CASSTRDYHNPHEQYF

v_gene: TRBV28
abundance: -
j_gene: TRBJ1-4
d_gene: -
CDR3nt: TGTGCCAGCAGTTTCACTAATGAAAAACTGTTTTTT
CDR3aa: CASSFTNEKLFF

v_gene: TRBV5-6
abundance: -
j_gene: TRBJ2-3
d_gene: TRBD2
CDR3nt: TGTGCCAGCAGCTACGCCACCGGGGGGGCCAGTTGGAGCGGGGGGACAGATACGCAGTATTTT
CDR3aa: CASSYATGGASWSGGTDTQYF

v_gene: TRBV6-5
abundance: -
j_gene: TRBJ2-7
d_gene: TRBD1
CDR3nt: TGTGCCAGCACCCCGGGACAGGGCTCCTACGAGCAGTACTTC
CDR3aa: CASTPGQGSYEQYF

v_gene: TRBV6-1
abundance: -
j_gene: TRBJ2-5
d_gene: -
CDR3nt: TGTGCCAGCAGCGGGAGCGCCCGAGAGACCCAGTACTTC
CDR3aa: CASSGSARETQYF

v_gene: TRBV7-2
abundance: -
j_gene: TRBJ2-1
d_gene: TRBD2
CDR3nt: TGTGCCAGCAGCTTAGCGGGAGGGCCGAGGCATGAGCAGTTCTTC
CDR3aa: CASSLAGGPRHEQFF

v_gene: TRBV20-1
abundance: many
j_gene: TRBJ2-3
d_gene: -
CDR3nt: TGCAGTGCTAGAGATTCAATGGGCGGGTCCACAGATACGCAGTATTTT
CDR3aa: CSARDSMGGSTDTQYF

v_gene: TRBV7-2
abundance: many
j_gene: TRBJ2-7
d_gene: -
CDR3nt: TGTGCCAGCAGGACTGTGGGGAACTCCTACGAGCAGTACTTC
CDR3aa: CASRTVGNSYEQYF

v_gene: TRBV4-3
abundance: -
j_gene: TRBJ2-1
d_gene: -
CDR3nt: TGCGCCAGCAGCCAAGCTACTCGGAACAATGAGCAGTTCTTC
CDR3aa: CASSQATRNNEQFF

v_gene: TRBV15
abundance: -
j_gene: TRBJ2-3
d_gene: TRBD2
CDR3nt: TGTGCCACCGGCAGAGCCTCTGGACTAGCGGGGCAGGTTGAGGATACGCAGTATTTT
CDR3aa: CATGRASGLAGQVEDTQYF

v_gene: TRBV7-9
abundance: -
j_gene: TRBJ2-7
d_gene: TRBD1
CDR3nt: TGTGCCAGCAGCTTAGGACAGGGGGCCCATTCCTACGAGCAGTACTTC
CDR3aa: CASSLGQGAHSYEQYF

v_gene: TRBV9
abundance: once
j_gene: TRBJ2-5
d_gene: TRBD1
CDR3nt: TGTGCCAGCAGCGTAGGACAGGGAATGGTAGAGACCCAGTACTTC
CDR3aa: CASSVGQGMVETQYF

v_gene: TRBV11-2
abundance: -
j_gene: TRBJ2-5
d_gene: -
CDR3nt: TGTGTCAGCAGCTCCCGGGACCGGGTTATGGAGACCCAGTACTTC
CDR3aa: CVSSSRDRVMETQYF

v_gene: TRBV10-3
abundance: -
j_gene: TRBJ2-7
d_gene: -
CDR3nt: TGTGCCATCAGTCGCTCCTACGAGCAGTACTTC
CDR3aa: CAISRSYEQYF

v_gene: TRBV7-2
abundance: -
j_gene: TRBJ2-1
d_gene: -
CDR3nt: TGTGCCAGCAGCAGTACAGGTTACGGGCAGTTCTTC
CDR3aa: CASSSTGYGQFF

v_gene: TRBV28
abundance: -
j_gene: TRBJ2-1
d_gene: TRBD1
CDR3nt: TGTGCCAGCACAACAGAGGGACAGGGTGGATACAATGAGCAGTTCTTC
CDR3aa: CASTTEGQGGYNEQFF

v_gene: TRBV6-2/TRBV6-3
abundance: -
j_gene: TRBJ2-7
d_gene: -
CDR3nt: TGTGCCAGCAGCCGGGACCAGACAAGGGACGAGCAGTACTTC
CDR3aa: CASSRDQTRDEQYF

v_gene: TRBV20-1
abundance: -
j_gene: TRBJ2-5
d_gene: -
CDR3nt: TGCAGTGCTAGATCCGACCACAACCAAGAGACCCAGTACTTC
CDR3aa: CSARSDHNQETQYF

v_gene: TRBV20-1
abundance: -
j_gene: TRBJ2-5
d_gene: -
CDR3nt: TGCAGTGCTAGATCGCTAGCCGATGGGTACCAAGAGACCCAGTACTTC
CDR3aa: CSARSLADGYQETQYF

v_gene: TRBV28
abundance: -
j_gene: TRBJ2-7
d_gene: -
CDR3nt: TGTGCCAGCAGTTTTATCTCGGATAAAGCCTACGAGCAGTACTTC
CDR3aa: CASSFISDKAYEQYF